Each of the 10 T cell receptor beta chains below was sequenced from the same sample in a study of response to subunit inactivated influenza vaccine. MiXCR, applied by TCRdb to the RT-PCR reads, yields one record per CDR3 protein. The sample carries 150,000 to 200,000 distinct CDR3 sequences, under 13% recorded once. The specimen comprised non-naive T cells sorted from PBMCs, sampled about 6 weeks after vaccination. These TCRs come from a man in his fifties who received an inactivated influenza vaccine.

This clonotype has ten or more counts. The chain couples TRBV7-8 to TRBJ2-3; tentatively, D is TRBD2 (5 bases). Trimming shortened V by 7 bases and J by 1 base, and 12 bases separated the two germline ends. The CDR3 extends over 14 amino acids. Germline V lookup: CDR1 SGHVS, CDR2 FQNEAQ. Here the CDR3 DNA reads TGTGCCAGCAAGAGGGAGCCTCGCACAGATACGCAGTATTTT. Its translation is CASKREPRTDTQYF. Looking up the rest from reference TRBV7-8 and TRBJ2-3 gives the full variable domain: GAGVSQSPRYKVAKRGQDVALRCDPISGHVSLFWYQQALGQGPEFLTYFQNEAQLDKSGLPSDRFFAERPEGSVSTLKIQRTQQEDSAVYLCASKREPRTDTQYFGPGTRLTVL.

The CDR3 DNA reads as TGTGCCAGCTCAACACAGGGAGGCGGCAATCAGCCCCAGCATTTT. Protein sequence: CASSTQGGGNQPQHF. This chain uses TRBV12-3 or TRBV12-4 with TRBJ1-5; perhaps TRBD1 as D (6 bases). Deletions cut 8 bases from V and 2 bases from J, with 16 bases between. The length of the CDR3 is 15 residues.

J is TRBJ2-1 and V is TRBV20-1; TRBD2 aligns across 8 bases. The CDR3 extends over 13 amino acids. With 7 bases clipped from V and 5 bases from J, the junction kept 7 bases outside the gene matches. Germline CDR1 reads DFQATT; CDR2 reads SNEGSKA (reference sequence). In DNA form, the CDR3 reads TGCAGTGAGTCGGGACTAGGGGACAATGAGCAGTTCTTC. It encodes CSESGLGDNEQFF.

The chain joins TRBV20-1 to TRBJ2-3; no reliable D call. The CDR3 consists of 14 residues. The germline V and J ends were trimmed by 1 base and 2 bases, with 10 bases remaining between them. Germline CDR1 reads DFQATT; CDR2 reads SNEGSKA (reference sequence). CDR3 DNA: TGCAGTGCTAGAGGAACCGGAAACACAGATACGCAGTATTTT. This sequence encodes CSARGTGNTDTQYF.

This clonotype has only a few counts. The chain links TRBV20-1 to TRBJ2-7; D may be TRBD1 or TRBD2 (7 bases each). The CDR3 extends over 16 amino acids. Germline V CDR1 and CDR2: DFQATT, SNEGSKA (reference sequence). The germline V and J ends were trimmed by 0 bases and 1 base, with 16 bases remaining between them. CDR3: CSARDQGGGRSYEQYF. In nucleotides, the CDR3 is TGCAGTGCTAGAGATCAGGGGGGGGGCCGATCCTACGAGCAGTACTTC.

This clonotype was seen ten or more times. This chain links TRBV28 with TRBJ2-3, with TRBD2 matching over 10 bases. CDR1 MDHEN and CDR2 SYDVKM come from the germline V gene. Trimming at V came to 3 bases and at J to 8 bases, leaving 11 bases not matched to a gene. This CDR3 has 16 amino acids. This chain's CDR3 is CASSFRPSGSMGTQYF. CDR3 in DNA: TGTGCCAGCAGTTTTCGACCTAGCGGGAGTATGGGTACGCAGTATTTT.

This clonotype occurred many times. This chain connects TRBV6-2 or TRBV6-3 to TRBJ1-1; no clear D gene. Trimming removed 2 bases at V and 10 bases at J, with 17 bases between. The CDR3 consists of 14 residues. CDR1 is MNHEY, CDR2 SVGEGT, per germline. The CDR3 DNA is TGTGCCAGCAGTTACAGAGGTCGGTTTTCGCCAGCTTTCTTT. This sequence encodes CASSYRGRFSPAFF.

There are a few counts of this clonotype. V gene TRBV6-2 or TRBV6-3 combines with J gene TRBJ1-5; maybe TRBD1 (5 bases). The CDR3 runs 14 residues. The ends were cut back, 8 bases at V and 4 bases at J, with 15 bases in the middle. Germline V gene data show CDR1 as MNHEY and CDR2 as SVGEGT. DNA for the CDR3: TGTGCCAGCCAACAGTTAGCAGGGAATCAGCCCCAGCATTTT. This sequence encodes CASQQLAGNQPQHF.

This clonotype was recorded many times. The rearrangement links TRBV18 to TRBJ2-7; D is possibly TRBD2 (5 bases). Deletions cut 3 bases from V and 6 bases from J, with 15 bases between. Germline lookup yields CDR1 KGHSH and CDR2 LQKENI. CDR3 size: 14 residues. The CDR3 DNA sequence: TGTGCCAGCTCACCGCCGTCCGGGGATTTCGAGCAGTACTTC. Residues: CASSPPSGDFEQYF.

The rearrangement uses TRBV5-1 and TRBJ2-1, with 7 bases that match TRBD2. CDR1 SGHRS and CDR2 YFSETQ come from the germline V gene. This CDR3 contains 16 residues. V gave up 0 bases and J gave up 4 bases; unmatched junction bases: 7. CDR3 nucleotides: TGCGCCAGCAGCTTGGAGGGGCGGGGGAGATACAATGAGCAGTTCTTC. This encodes CASSLEGRGRYNEQFF.